The 21 T cell receptor beta chains given below trace back to one sample, sequenced in a study of shared T cell receptors in the human thymus. Libraries were prepared by immunoSEQ multiplex PCR; TCRdb keeps only in-frame clonotypes and omits some of them. In the table there are approximately 730,000 clones, approximately 85% of which are singletons. The same data also contributed to another study, on human thymus T cells.

Input material: thymocytes. The origin of the receptors is a girl under three years old with a congenital heart defect.

The chain recombines TRBV6-1 with TRBJ1-2; D unresolved. There are 16 residues in the CDR3. CDR1 is MNHNS and CDR2 is SASEGT in the germline V gene. V was shortened by 3 bases and J by 4 bases, with 18 bases between the two germline ends. CDR3 DNA: TGTGCCAGCAGTGACAAAACGGAGGGCACCAGCTATGGCTACACCTTC. Translated, it gives CASSDKTEGTSYGYTF.

The chain carries TRBV7-6 and TRBJ2-1, with D possibly being TRBD2 (5 bases). The CDR3 has 16 amino acids. V lost 5 bases, J lost 7 bases, and 21 bases lay in between. CDR1 SGHVS and CDR2 FNYEAQ come from the germline V gene. CDR3 sequence reads: CASSPGRRGPPNEQFF. The CDR3 region has the DNA TGTGCCAGCAGCCCAGGACGCCGCGGGCCCCCTAATGAGCAGTTCTTC.

In regard to this clone: A read error may account for a junction end that differs from germline. Other DNA sequences in the same sample also yield this CDR3. The rearrangement uses TRBV28 and TRBJ1-1; unclear D gene. CDR1 is MDHEN, CDR2 SYDVKM, per germline. CDR3 length equals 12 residues. The CDR3: CASSLGDTEAFF. As DNA, the CDR3 is TGTGCCAGCAGTTTAGGCGACACTGAAGCCTTCTTT.

The J gene is TRBJ2-3, the V gene TRBV5-1, with TRBD2 matching 9 bases. Looked up from germline, CDR1 is SGHRS and CDR2 is YFSETQ. The CDR3 is 16 residues long. With 2 bases clipped from V and 0 bases from J, the junction kept 4 bases outside the gene matches. CDR3 DNA: TGCGCCAGCAGCTTAGCGGGGGGAGAGAGCACAGATACGCAGTATTTT. Translated: CASSLAGGESTDTQYF.

Of note for this clone: Other nucleotide sequences from this sample produce the same CDR3. The chain couples TRBV6-1 to TRBJ2-7; the D is unclear. Germline V lookup: CDR1 MNHNS, CDR2 SASEGT. This CDR3 has 12 amino acids. Trimming removed 1 base from V and 3 bases from J, with 4 bases in between. CDR3 nucleotides: TGTGCCAGCAGTGAAGGAGGCTACGAGCAGTACTTC. Translation: CASSEGGYEQYF.

The chain uses TRBV5-1 and TRBJ1-1; TRBD1 matches at 12 bases. Germline V gene data show CDR1 as SGHRS and CDR2 as YFSETQ. The CDR3 is 23 amino acids. Unmatched junction bases numbered 31, after V lost 5 bases and J lost 5 bases. DNA for the CDR3: TGCGCCAGCAGGTACCAGATGAACCCACCGGGACAGGGGGCCCACAGTGGAATTACTGAAGCTTTCTTT. Amino acid sequence: CASRYQMNPPGQGAHSGITEAFF.

This sequence joins TRBV6-1 and TRBJ1-2; tentatively, D is TRBD1 (5 bases). Germline V gene data show CDR1 as MNHNS and CDR2 as SASEGT. The CDR3 contains 12 residues. The ends were cut back, 4 bases at V and 6 bases at J, with 9 bases in the middle. For the CDR3, the DNA is TGTGCCAGCAGTGGACAGCTTAATGGCTACACCTTC. Protein: CASSGQLNGYTF.

This rearrangement joins TRBV4-2 to TRBJ1-1; D perhaps matches TRBD1 (6 bases). Looked up from germline, CDR1 is LGHNA and CDR2 is YNFKEQ. V gave up 0 bases and J gave up 5 bases, with 10 bases separating them. There are 14 residues in the CDR3. The DNA for the CDR3 is TGTGCCAGCAGCCAAGACCCAGGGGTAACTGAAGCTTTCTTT. Amino acid sequence: CASSQDPGVTEAFF.

V and J are TRBV5-4 and TRBJ1-6, with a possible D match to TRBD1 (5 bases). V was shortened by 1 base and J by 3 bases, with 14 bases between the two germline ends. Germline assignment: CDR1 SGHNT and CDR2 YYREEE (reference sequence). The CDR3 has 17 residues. The CDR3 sequence is CASSLIRGGSYNSPLHF. The DNA of the CDR3 is TGTGCCAGCAGCTTGATACGGGGGGGGAGCTATAATTCACCCCTCCACTTT.

The chain combines TRBV4-1 with TRBJ2-3; 12 nucleotides match TRBD2. Germline loops: CDR1 MGHRA, CDR2 YSYEKL. The CDR3 is made up of 19 amino acids. Germline trimming cut 0 bases from V and 2 bases from J; bases unmatched to any gene: 9. CDR3 sequence reads: CASSQDPVLAGGVTDTQYF. As DNA, the CDR3 is TGCGCCAGCAGCCAAGATCCCGTACTAGCGGGGGGCGTCACAGATACGCAGTATTTT.

J is TRBJ2-1 and V is TRBV18; 9 bases match TRBD2. Germline CDR1 is KGHSH and CDR2 is LQKENI. The length of the CDR3 is 20 residues. Germline trimming cut 3 bases from V and 10 bases from J; bases unmatched to any gene: 25. CDR3 in amino acids: CASSPPLLAGPTHERLEQFF. In nucleotides, the CDR3 is TGTGCCAGCTCACCCCCCTTGCTAGCGGGGCCGACTCACGAACGTTTAGAGCAGTTCTTC. The full variable domain, its missing parts supplied by reference TRBV18 and TRBJ2-1, is NAGVMQNPRHLVRRRGQEARLRCSPMKGHSHVYWYRQLPEEGLKFMVYLQKENIIDESGMPKERFSAEFPKEGPSILRIQQVVRGDSAAYFCASSPPLLAGPTHERLEQFFGPGTRLTVL.

In nucleotides, the CDR3 is TGCGCCAGCAGCCCGGACCGAGGGAAGGATCATGGCTACACCTTC. This gives the protein CASSPDRGKDHGYTF. The chain links TRBV5-1 to TRBJ1-2, with D uncertain. Trimming shortened V by 4 bases and J by 6 bases, and 19 bases separated the two germline ends. CDR1 and CDR2 from the germline V gene are SGHRS and YFSETQ. The CDR3 is 15 residues long.

The chain employs TRBV5-4 and TRBJ1-6; D is unclear. Trimming took off 0 bases at V and 6 bases at J, with 13 bases between the two ends. Germline values: CDR1 SGHNT, CDR2 YYREEE (reference sequence). This CDR3 has 16 residues. CDR3 amino acids: CASSLATRHRNSPLHF. The CDR3, as DNA: TGTGCCAGCAGCTTGGCCACTAGACACCGTAATTCACCCCTCCACTTT.

This clone was seen only a few times. This chain links TRBV28 with TRBJ1-1; possibly TRBD1 for D (5 bases). This CDR3 region has 17 residues. Trimming left V 5 bases short and J 2 bases short, with 21 bases between. From germline, CDR1 is MDHEN and CDR2 SYDVKM. In nucleotides, the CDR3 is TGTGCCAGCAGTGGGGGGACCTCAAGTCCTCGCAACACTGAAGCTTTCTTT. Translated: CASSGGTSSPRNTEAFF.

The rearrangement links TRBV6-6 to TRBJ2-5; TRBD1 is a possible D gene (5 bases). The V gene lost 2 bases and the J gene lost 2 bases, with 15 bases spanning the gap. The CDR3 contains 16 residues. Germline V lookup: CDR1 MNHNY, CDR2 SVGAGI (reference sequence). CDR3 coding DNA: TGTGCCAGCAGTTACAAATCAGGGCGCGAGCAAGAGACCCAGTACTTC. It specifies CASSYKSGREQETQYF.

This chain joins TRBV28 and TRBJ2-3, with 7 bases fitting TRBD1. The CDR3 contains 14 residues. Germline V CDR1 and CDR2: MDHEN, SYDVKM. Unmatched junction bases numbered 9, after V lost 5 bases and J lost 7 bases. The CDR3 reads CASSVRHRGHTQYF. As DNA, the CDR3 is TGTGCCAGCAGTGTACGGCACAGGGGACATACGCAGTATTTT.

This clone was detected only a few times. The chain recombines TRBV2 with TRBJ1-4, with D tentatively TRBD1 (5 bases). The germline V and J ends were trimmed by 2 bases and 3 bases, with 13 bases remaining between them. In germline, CDR1 is SNHLY, CDR2 FYNNEI. The CDR3 has 16 residues. The CDR3 sequence: CASSECGAEANEKLFF. In DNA, the CDR3 is TGTGCCAGCAGTGAATGCGGGGCCGAGGCTAATGAAAAACTGTTTTTT. The variable domain in full, completed from reference TRBV2 and TRBJ1-4, reads EPEVTQTPSHQVTQMGQEVILRCVPISNHLYFYWYRQILGQKVEFLVSFYNNEISEKSEIFDDQFSVERPDGSNFTLKIRSTKLEDSAMYFCASSECGAEANEKLFFGSGTQLSVL.

The V and J genes are TRBV20-1 and TRBJ2-1; D not certain. Trimming removed 6 bases at V and 6 bases at J, with 9 bases between. This CDR3 spans 11 amino acids. Germline V gene data show CDR1 as DFQATT and CDR2 as SNEGSKA (reference sequence). The CDR3 DNA follows: TGCAGTGCCAAACTCGGCAATGAGCAGTTCTTC. Translation: CSAKLGNEQFF.

The V call is TRBV7-2, the J call TRBJ2-2, with D possibly being TRBD2 (5 bases). Germline loops: CDR1 SGHTA, CDR2 FQGNSA. V dropped 10 bases and J dropped 8 bases, with 17 bases sitting between them. The CDR3 consists of 13 residues. This CDR3 is CANQNVPGGELFF. CDR3 sequence (DNA): TGTGCCAACCAGAACGTCCCGGGAGGGGAGCTGTTTTTT.

This chain's CDR3 is CASSFVGVYGYTF. The CDR3 nucleotides are TGTGCCAGCAGCTTTGTAGGGGTCTATGGCTACACCTTC. This chain links TRBV7-8 with TRBJ1-2; TRBD1 is a possible D gene (5 bases). Trimming stripped 3 bases from V and 4 bases from J, with 9 bases between. Germline values: CDR1 SGHVS, CDR2 FQNEAQ. The length of the CDR3 is 13 residues.

In its sample, this clone was seen a few times. The genes are TRBV6-5 and TRBJ1-2; D might be TRBD1 (5 bases). In germline, CDR1 is MNHEY, CDR2 SVGAGI. The V end lost 5 bases, the J end lost 8 bases, and 15 bases lay between the germline ends. The length of the CDR3 is 13 residues. The CDR3 DNA sequence: TGTGCCAGCAGTACAGGTACTCCCCACGGCTACACCTTC. This codes for CASSTGTPHGYTF.